This TCR beta chain comes out of a study of T-cell reconstitution after alpha-beta-depleted transplantation in children. For this clonotype: The junction departs from the called germline gene at one end, perhaps through a read error.

Preparation of the TCRbeta library was carried out with unique molecular identifiers. In TCRdb, the PCR reads were re-called with MiXCR into one record per CDR3 protein. The repertoire holds about 610,000 distinct CDR3 sequences, with about 10% as singletons. Germline loops: CDR1 LGHNA, CDR2 YNFKEQ. This CDR3 region has 13 residues. This receptor was taken from a human donor who donated a stem cell graft to a child with acute myeloid leukemia. Specimen: PBMCs from the stem cell graft donor, collected from the stem cell graft. The V and J genes are TRBV4-2 and TRBJ2-1; D is perhaps TRBD1 (5 bases). CDR3 residues: CASSQDPGQWGPF. The DNA of the CDR3 is TGTGCCAGCAGCCAAGATCCGGGCCAATGGGGCCCCTTC.